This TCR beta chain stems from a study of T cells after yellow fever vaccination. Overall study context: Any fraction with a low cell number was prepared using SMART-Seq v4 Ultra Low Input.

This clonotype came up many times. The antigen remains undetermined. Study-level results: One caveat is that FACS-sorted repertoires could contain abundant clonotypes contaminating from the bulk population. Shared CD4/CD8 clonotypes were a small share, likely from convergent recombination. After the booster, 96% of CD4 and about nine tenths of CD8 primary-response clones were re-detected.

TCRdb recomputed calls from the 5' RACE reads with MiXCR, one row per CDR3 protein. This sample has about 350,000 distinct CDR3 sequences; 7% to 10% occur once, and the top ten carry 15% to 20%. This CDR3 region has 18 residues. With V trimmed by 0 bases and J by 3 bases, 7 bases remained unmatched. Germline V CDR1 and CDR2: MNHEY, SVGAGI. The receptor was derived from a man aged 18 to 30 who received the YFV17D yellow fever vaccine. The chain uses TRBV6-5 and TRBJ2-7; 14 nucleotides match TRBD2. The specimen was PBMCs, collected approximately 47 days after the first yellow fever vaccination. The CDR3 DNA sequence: TGTGCCAGCAGTTACTCGGGACTAGCGGGGGCAAAGCGCTACGAGCAGTACTTC. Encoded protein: CASSYSGLAGAKRYEQYF.